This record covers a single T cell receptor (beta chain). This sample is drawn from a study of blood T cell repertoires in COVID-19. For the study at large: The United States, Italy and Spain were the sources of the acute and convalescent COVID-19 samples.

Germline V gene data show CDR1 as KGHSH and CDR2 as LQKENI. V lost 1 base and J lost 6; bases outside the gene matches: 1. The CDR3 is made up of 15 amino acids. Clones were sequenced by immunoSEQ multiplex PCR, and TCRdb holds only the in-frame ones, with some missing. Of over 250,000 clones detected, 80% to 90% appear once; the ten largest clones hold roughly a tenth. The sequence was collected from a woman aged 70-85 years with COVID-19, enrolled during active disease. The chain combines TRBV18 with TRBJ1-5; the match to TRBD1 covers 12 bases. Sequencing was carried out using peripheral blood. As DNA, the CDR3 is TGTGCCAGCTCACCACAGGGACAGGGGGCTCAGCCCCAGCATTTT. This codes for CASSPQGQGAQPQHF.